These T cell receptor beta chains were read from a single sample in a study of identical twins. A single record per CDR3 protein comes from TCRdb applying MiXCR to the 5' RACE reads. The table shows some 570,000 distinct CDR3 sequences, with around 22% occurring only once. The data also belong to a second study, concerning yellow fever vaccine responses in identical twins.

The material sequenced was CD4+ T cells sorted from blood. These receptor sequences come from a woman aged 18-29 years in good health. Each CDR3 is given without its conserved first and last residue. Each record gives: V gene, clone size, J gene, CDR3 protein. Not every row has a clone size; where given, it reads once, few, many or a size class.

>TRBV12-3/TRBV12-4|-|TRBJ1-1
ASTYRGTEAF
>TRBV11-1|few|TRBJ2-3
ASNKPRLAGGPTDTQY
>TRBV11-2|many|TRBJ2-5
ASSLVSETQY
>TRBV29-1|-|TRBJ2-3
SVLGISTDTQY
>TRBV3-1|few|TRBJ2-2
ASSPGTGMNTGELF
>TRBV28|-|TRBJ2-4
ASSLPTLAVQY
>TRBV5-1|few|TRBJ2-5
ASSVWTSGGETQY
>TRBV2|few|TRBJ1-3
ASSVGRFGNTIY
>TRBV18|-|TRBJ2-1
ASSWASGSSYNEQF
>TRBV28|-|TRBJ2-5
ASSTPGRARETQY
>TRBV7-9|-|TRBJ2-6
ASSSSLGGANVLT
>TRBV12-3/TRBV12-4|few|TRBJ2-7
ASSLATGYWDEQY
>TRBV3-1|-|TRBJ2-1
ASSHSGGNNEQF
>TRBV2|few|TRBJ2-1
ASSVPDEQF
>TRBV2|-|TRBJ2-4
ASSPRAGGLAKNIQY